These T cell receptor beta chains were read from a single sample in a study of T cell clonotyping in hematopoietic cell transplantation. Method: immunoSEQ multiplex PCR; TCRdb's copy keeps in-frame clones and lacks some. This repertoire shows roughly 45,000 clones, approximately 90% found once; its top ten account for 5.9%. The material was peripheral blood mononuclear cells, obtained before stem cell transplant. Receptors were obtained from a man between 60 and 75 years old with biphenotypic leukemia. Some clones in this sample may be carry-over from other donors' samples. Each CDR3 is given with its conserved first and last residue. A D gene is named only where the DNA matches it firmly. Clone size appears in some rows only: once, few, many, or a class for an expanded clone.

V: TRBV7-8
J: TRBJ2-7
D: TRBD1
size: NA
CDR3: CASSIDRDEQYF
DNA: TGTGCCAGCAGCATAGACAGGGACGAGCAGTACTTC

V: TRBV5-6
J: TRBJ2-3
D: NA
size: NA
CDR3: CASSLGLLTDTQYF
DNA: TGTGCCAGCAGCTTGGGGCTACTCACAGATACGCAGTATTTT

V: TRBV19
J: TRBJ1-5
D: TRBD1
size: once
CDR3: CASSIVWTGTNQPQHF
DNA: TGTGCCAGTAGTATAGTATGGACAGGGACCAATCAGCCCCAGCATTTT

V: TRBV11-2
J: TRBJ2-7
D: TRBD2
size: NA
CDR3: CASSFTSGSYEQYF
DNA: TGTGCCAGCAGCTTCACTAGCGGGTCCTACGAGCAGTACTTC

V: TRBV2
J: TRBJ2-7
D: NA
size: NA
CDR3: CASSEQHVRYEQYF
DNA: TGTGCCAGCAGTGAGCAACACGTTCGCTACGAGCAGTACTTC

V: TRBV28
J: TRBJ1-5
D: NA
size: NA
CDR3: CASSLYTGNSNQPQHF
DNA: TGTGCCAGCAGTTTATACACAGGGAATAGCAATCAGCCCCAGCATTTT

V: TRBV7-2
J: TRBJ2-7
D: TRBD2
size: NA
CDR3: CASSPSGLAGYEQYF
DNA: TGTGCCAGCAGCCCCTCCGGACTAGCGGGATACGAGCAGTACTTC

V: TRBV4-1
J: TRBJ1-5
D: NA
size: NA
CDR3: CASSPGWGNQPQHF
DNA: TGCGCCAGCAGCCCCGGGTGGGGCAATCAGCCCCAGCATTTT

V: TRBV27
J: TRBJ1-5
D: NA
size: NA
CDR3: CASSLAGRQPQHF
DNA: TGTGCCAGCAGTTTAGCAGGGCGGCAGCCCCAGCATTTT

V: TRBV11-2
J: TRBJ2-7
D: TRBD2
size: NA
CDR3: CASSPRGAGAQPEQYF
DNA: TGTGCCAGCAGCCCCCGGGGAGCGGGAGCCCAACCCGAGCAGTACTTC

V: TRBV6-4
J: TRBJ2-3
D: NA
size: NA
CDR3: CASSDGLGGDTQYF
DNA: TGTGCCAGCAGTGACGGACTGGGCGGAGATACGCAGTATTTT

V: TRBV2
J: TRBJ2-5
D: NA
size: NA
CDR3: CASATFQETQYF
DNA: TGTGCCAGCGCGACCTTCCAAGAGACCCAGTACTTC

V: TRBV30
J: TRBJ2-2
D: NA
size: NA
CDR3: CASSGVGNTGELFF
DNA: TGTGCCTCATCAGGGGTAGGGAACACCGGGGAGCTGTTTTTT

V: TRBV7-7
J: TRBJ2-1
D: TRBD1
size: NA
CDR3: CASSLGTGADNEQFF
DNA: TGTGCTAGCAGCTTAGGGACAGGGGCAGACAATGAGCAGTTCTTC

V: TRBV5-1
J: TRBJ2-1
D: NA
size: NA
CDR3: CASSLGVQRDNEQFF
DNA: TGCGCCAGCAGCTTGGGGGTCCAGCGGGACAATGAGCAGTTCTTC

V: TRBV5-1
J: TRBJ2-3
D: NA
size: NA
CDR3: CASNPSGPNTDTQYF
DNA: TGCGCCAGCAACCCCTCGGGACCGAACACAGATACGCAGTATTTT

V: TRBV7-8
J: TRBJ1-1
D: NA
size: NA
CDR3: CASSLRRILWGTEAFF
DNA: TGTGCCAGCAGCCTCCGTAGGATCCTTTGGGGCACTGAAGCTTTCTTT

V: TRBV7-9
J: TRBJ2-1
D: NA
size: once
CDR3: CATSGGSEQFF
DNA: TGTGCCACCTCTGGGGGCAGTGAGCAGTTCTTC

V: TRBV6-5
J: TRBJ2-3
D: TRBD1
size: NA
CDR3: CASRAQTGGYTQYF
DNA: TGTGCCAGCAGGGCACAGACAGGGGGGTATACGCAGTATTTT

V: TRBV9
J: TRBJ2-1
D: TRBD2
size: NA
CDR3: CASNEIAGSYNEQFF
DNA: TGTGCCAGCAACGAAATAGCGGGCTCCTACAATGAGCAGTTCTTC

V: TRBV28
J: TRBJ2-5
D: TRBD2
size: NA
CDR3: CASSRLGRAQETQYF
DNA: TGTGCCAGCAGTCGCCTCGGGAGGGCCCAGGAGACCCAGTACTTC

V: TRBV28
J: TRBJ2-1
D: NA
size: NA
CDR3: CASSPTGDQNNEQFF
DNA: TGTGCCAGCAGTCCAACGGGGGATCAAAACAATGAGCAGTTCTTC

V: TRBV14
J: TRBJ2-3
D: NA
size: once
CDR3: CASSPPTASITDTQYF
DNA: TGTGCCAGCAGCCCACCAACCGCATCGATCACAGATACGCAGTATTTT

V: TRBV28
J: TRBJ1-1
D: NA
size: NA
CDR3: CASSTPQSGAAFF
DNA: TGTGCCAGCAGCACTCCTCAAAGCGGGGCAGCTTTCTTT

V: TRBV5-6
J: TRBJ1-2
D: TRBD1
size: NA
CDR3: CASSFGTGVYGYTF
DNA: TGTGCCAGCAGCTTTGGGACAGGGGTCTATGGCTACACCTTC

V: TRBV28
J: TRBJ1-2
D: NA
size: NA
CDR3: CAVSLPWGSGFYGYTF
DNA: TGTGCCGTTTCTCTCCCCTGGGGGTCGGGGTTCTATGGCTACACCTTC

V: TRBV5-4
J: TRBJ2-5
D: TRBD2
size: NA
CDR3: CASSLGAGIQETQYF
DNA: TGTGCCAGCAGCTTGGGAGCGGGAATCCAAGAGACCCAGTACTTC

V: TRBV6-5
J: TRBJ1-2
D: NA
size: NA
CDR3: CASSSTRRTDYGYTF
DNA: TGTGCCAGCAGTAGTACACGCCGGACAGACTATGGCTACACCTTC

V: TRBV30
J: TRBJ2-7
D: NA
size: NA
CDR3: CAWSVRGVISEQYF
DNA: TGTGCCTGGAGTGTACGAGGGGTTATCTCCGAGCAGTACTTC

V: TRBV27
J: TRBJ2-7
D: TRBD1
size: NA
CDR3: CASSFGARGTGAYEQYF
DNA: TGTGCCAGCAGTTTCGGGGCCCGGGGGACAGGAGCCTACGAGCAGTACTTC

V: TRBV9
J: TRBJ2-3
D: NA
size: NA
CDR3: CASSVILGGTDTQYF
DNA: TGTGCCAGCAGCGTAATCCTCGGGGGCACAGATACGCAGTATTTT

V: TRBV7-2
J: TRBJ2-1
D: TRBD2
size: NA
CDR3: CASSSGLAGVNEQFF
DNA: TGTGCCAGCAGCTCCGGACTAGCGGGAGTTAATGAGCAGTTCTTC

V: TRBV5-1
J: TRBJ1-2
D: NA
size: NA
CDR3: CASSTLDLTYGYTF
DNA: TGCGCCAGCAGCACACTGGACTTAACTTATGGCTACACCTTC

V: TRBV7-9
J: TRBJ2-2
D: TRBD1
size: NA
CDR3: CASSSSERGLTGELFF
DNA: TGTGCCAGCAGCTCCTCAGAGAGGGGGCTTACCGGGGAGCTGTTTTTT

V: TRBV4-1
J: TRBJ2-3
D: NA
size: once
CDR3: CASSQDEDTDTQYF
DNA: TGCGCCAGCAGCCAAGATGAGGACACAGATACGCAGTATTTT

V: TRBV19
J: TRBJ1-5
D: NA
size: NA
CDR3: CASRIEGNQPQHF
DNA: TGTGCCAGTAGGATAGAGGGGAATCAGCCCCAGCATTTT

V: TRBV6-1
J: TRBJ1-5
D: NA
size: few
CDR3: CASRGRGTWTLPQHF
DNA: TGTGCCAGCAGGGGCAGGGGCACCTGGACGCTCCCCCAGCATTTT

V: TRBV10-3
J: TRBJ2-7
D: NA
size: NA
CDR3: CAISEWQNYEQYF
DNA: TGTGCCATCAGTGAGTGGCAGAACTACGAGCAGTACTTC

V: TRBV6-1
J: TRBJ2-7
D: NA
size: NA
CDR3: CASSESGGVEEQYF
DNA: TGTGCCAGCAGTGAATCTGGGGGCGTAGAGGAGCAGTACTTC

V: TRBV6-6
J: TRBJ1-5
D: NA
size: NA
CDR3: CASRASNQPQHF
DNA: TGTGCCAGCAGGGCGTCCAATCAGCCCCAGCATTTT

V: TRBV9
J: TRBJ2-2
D: TRBD1
size: NA
CDR3: CASSVGTGVTGELFF
DNA: TGTGCCAGCAGCGTAGGAACAGGGGTCACCGGGGAGCTGTTTTTT

V: TRBV11-2
J: TRBJ2-3
D: TRBD2
size: NA
CDR3: CASSLGTSSTDTQYF
DNA: TGTGCCAGCAGCTTAGGGACTAGCTCCACAGATACGCAGTATTTT

V: TRBV6-5
J: TRBJ1-4
D: NA
size: NA
CDR3: CASSYSGRINEKLFF
DNA: TGTGCCAGCAGTTACTCCGGACGGATTAATGAAAAACTGTTTTTT